A single sample gave rise to the 19 T cell receptor beta chains below, sequenced in a study of control samples from healthy donors and cancer patients. TCRdb's table, derived via immunoSEQ multiplex PCR, lists solely in-frame clones and lacks some. The repertoire holds roughly 450,000 clones, with 80% to 95% as singletons. Sequenced material: PBMCs. The receptors here all came from a man aged 35 to 55 with head and neck cancer.

The rearrangement links TRBV27 to TRBJ1-4; 9 nucleotides agree with TRBD1. The junction had 6 bases not matched to a gene; V was cut back by 6 bases and J by 7 bases. CDR1 MNHEY and CDR2 SMNVEV come from the germline V gene (reference sequence). This CDR3 region has 14 residues. CDR3 amino acids: CASRGTGLGEKLFF. DNA of the CDR3: TGTGCCAGCAGGGGGACAGGGCTGGGTGAAAAACTGTTTTTT.

The genes are TRBV11-2 and TRBJ1-6; D unresolved. CDR3 length equals 15 residues. Germline CDR1 reads SGHAT; CDR2 reads FQNNGV. V gave up 0 bases and J gave up 9 bases, with 12 bases separating them. The CDR3 DNA reads TGTGCCAGCAGCTTAGAATCGGGGTTGGGTTCACCCCTCCACTTT. Translation: CASSLESGLGSPLHF.

The genes are TRBV19 and TRBJ1-5; TRBD1 might be the D (5 bases). The CDR3 is 16 amino acids. Per germline, CDR1 LNHDA and CDR2 SQIVND (reference sequence). Trimming took 4 bases from V and 4 from J, leaving 17 bases between them. The CDR3: CASSNPPGRKNQPQHF. The CDR3 DNA is TGTGCCAGTAGTAATCCACCGGGACGGAAAAATCAGCCCCAGCATTTT.

In its sample, this clone was seen a few times. The V gene is TRBV30, the J gene TRBJ2-1; D possibly corresponds to TRBD2 (5 bases). Trimming took off 1 base at V and 9 bases at J, with 7 bases between the two ends. The CDR3 is 11 residues long. Germline V lookup: CDR1 GTSNPN, CDR2 SVGIG (reference sequence). The CDR3: CAWSGRGEQFF. Here the CDR3 DNA reads TGTGCCTGGAGTGGTCGGGGTGAGCAGTTCTTC.

V gene TRBV20-1 combines with J gene TRBJ1-2, with D hard to call. This CDR3 has 9 residues. CDR1 is DFQATT, CDR2 SNEGSKA, per germline (reference sequence). The germline V and J ends were trimmed by 3 bases and 9 bases, with 5 bases remaining between them. The CDR3 loop is CSARYSYTF. The CDR3 region has the DNA TGCAGTGCTAGGTATAGCTACACCTTC.

This clone was found once. The chain recombines TRBV18 with TRBJ2-2; 12 bases fit TRBD2. This CDR3 is 15 amino acids long. The V gene end was trimmed by 6 bases and the J gene end by 4 bases; junction bases not matched to a gene: 3. Germline V CDR1 and CDR2: KGHSH, LQKENI. CDR3 protein: CASSMTSGGTGELFF. The CDR3 DNA follows: TGTGCCAGCTCGATGACTAGCGGGGGCACCGGGGAGCTGTTTTTT.

The CDR3 protein is CASSSGADGTDTQYF. The DNA for the CDR3 is TGCGCCAGCAGCTCGGGGGCGGATGGCACAGATACGCAGTATTTT. The chain couples TRBV5-1 to TRBJ2-3, with D perhaps assigned TRBD1 or TRBD2 (6 bases each). The germline V gene encodes CDR1 SGHRS and CDR2 YFSETQ. CDR3 length equals 15 residues. The germline V and J ends were trimmed by 3 bases and 1 base, with 12 bases remaining between them.

The chain carries TRBV7-9 and TRBJ2-7, with 7 bases lining up with TRBD1. Trimming at V came to 4 bases and at J to 3 bases, leaving 3 bases not matched to a gene. CDR1 is SEHNR and CDR2 is FQNEAQ in the germline V gene (reference sequence). This CDR3 comprises 13 residues. CDR3 bases: TGTGCCAGCAGCTCGGGACAGCACTACGAGCAGTACTTC. The encoded protein is CASSSGQHYEQYF. Variable domain in full (rest from reference TRBV7-9 and TRBJ2-7): DTGVSQNPRHKITKRGQNVTFRCDPISEHNRLYWYRQTLGQGPEFLTYFQNEAQLEKSRLLSDRFSAERPKGSFSTLEIQRTEQGDSAMYLCASSSGQHYEQYFGPGTRLTVT.

CDR3 amino acids: CATSDYGYEQYF. DNA for the CDR3: TGTGCCACCAGTGATTACGGCTACGAGCAGTACTTC. V and J are TRBV24-1 and TRBJ2-7; unclear D gene. V lost 2 bases, J lost 3 bases, and 4 bases lay in between. The CDR3 length is 12 residues. Germline V gene sequence: CDR1 KGHDR, CDR2 SFDVKD.

This chain links TRBV7-8 with TRBJ1-1; D perhaps matches TRBD1 (5 bases). V gave up 3 bases and J gave up 6 bases, with 11 bases separating them. This CDR3 has 13 amino acids. Germline lookup yields CDR1 SGHVS and CDR2 FQNEAQ. Written as DNA, the CDR3 is TGTGCCAGCAGCTTCGGAGGGGACGCTGAAGCTTTCTTT. It yields the protein CASSFGGDAEAFF.

The chain has TRBV7-2 and TRBJ1-6, with no clear D. Trimming removed 5 bases at V and 2 bases at J, with 13 bases between. The CDR3 is 16 residues long. CDR1 is SGHTA, CDR2 FQGNSA, per germline. CDR3 sequence (DNA): TGTGCCAGCAGCCCTCGGACGCATACCTATAATTCACCCCTCCACTTT. As protein: CASSPRTHTYNSPLHF.

The chain uses TRBV6-6 and TRBJ2-1; 9 bases match TRBD2. The V gene end was trimmed by 5 bases and the J gene end by 4 bases; junction bases not matched to a gene: 18. Germline V gene lookup returns CDR1 MNHNY and CDR2 SVGAGI (reference sequence). This CDR3 is 19 amino acids long. This chain's CDR3 is CASSHNLGFSGSLYNEQFF. The CDR3 nucleotides read TGTGCCAGCAGTCACAACCTCGGGTTTAGCGGGAGTTTGTACAATGAGCAGTTCTTC.

The chain joins TRBV4-2 to TRBJ2-1; D perhaps matches TRBD1 (6 bases). CDR1 is LGHNA, CDR2 YNFKEQ, per germline. V was clipped by 0 bases and J by 4 bases, with 13 bases between them. The CDR3 covers 16 residues. The CDR3 region is CASSQDPQGLYNEQFF. The CDR3, as DNA: TGTGCCAGCAGCCAAGATCCACAGGGTTTATACAATGAGCAGTTCTTC.

This chain connects TRBV10-1 to TRBJ2-2, with 8 bases fitting TRBD1. The CDR3 has 15 amino acids. CDR1 is WNHNN and CDR2 is SYGVQD in the germline V gene (reference sequence). Trimming removed 6 bases from V and 3 bases from J; junction bases left unmatched: 6. CDR3 coding DNA: TGCGCCAGCAGCGAGAGGGACAGGCACACCGGGGAGCTGTTTTTT. Amino acid sequence: CASSERDRHTGELFF.

This chain uses TRBV5-4 with TRBJ1-4; no definite D call. The CDR3 covers 14 residues. The germline V gene has CDR1 SGHNT and CDR2 YYREEE (reference sequence). Between the trimmed V and J ends, which lost 0 bases and 5 bases, there was a span of 8 bases. CDR3 loop: CASSLGLQNEKLFF. CDR3 bases: TGTGCCAGCAGCTTGGGTCTTCAGAATGAAAAACTGTTTTTT.

The CDR3 protein is CASSKEGAVGTEAFF. The CDR3, as DNA: TGTGCCAGCAGCAAGGAGGGGGCTGTAGGCACTGAAGCTTTCTTT. The genes are TRBV6-5 and TRBJ1-1; 7 bases map to TRBD1. V lost 6 bases and J lost 4; bases outside the gene matches: 11. The CDR3 is 15 amino acids. The germline V gene has CDR1 MNHEY and CDR2 SVGAGI.

The rearrangement uses TRBV7-9 and TRBJ1-1, with D uncertain. V lost 4 bases and J lost 11, with 8 bases in between. The CDR3 loop spans 10 amino acids. CDR1 and CDR2 from the germline V gene are SEHNR and FQNEAQ (reference sequence). The CDR3 here is CASSSPPAFF. As DNA, the CDR3 is TGTGCCAGCAGCTCCCCGCCTGCTTTCTTT.

The rearrangement joins TRBV29-1 to TRBJ1-2; D remains ambiguous. CDR1 SQVTM and CDR2 ANQGSEA come from the germline V gene. Trimming removed 7 bases at V and 4 bases at J, with 13 bases between. The CDR3 sequence is 12 residues long. CDR3 region: CSAPHAAYGYTF. The DNA of the CDR3 is TGCAGCGCCCCTCATGCGGCCTATGGCTACACCTTC. Using reference TRBV29-1 and TRBJ1-2 for the parts outside the CDR3, the full variable domain is SAVISQKPSRDICQRGTSLTIQCQVDSQVTMMFWYRQQPGQSLTLIATANQGSEATYESGFVIDKFPISRPNLTFSTLTVSNMSPEDSSIYLCSAPHAAYGYTFGSGTRLTVV.

J is TRBJ1-1 and V is TRBV5-1; tentative D call: TRBD1 (5 bases). Germline V gene lookup returns CDR1 SGHRS and CDR2 YFSETQ. CDR3 size: 15 residues. V was shortened by 2 bases and J by 4 bases, with 15 bases between the two germline ends. The CDR3 protein is CASSLRGEGPTEAFF. In nucleotides, the CDR3 is TGCGCCAGCAGCTTAAGGGGCGAGGGGCCCACTGAAGCTTTCTTT.